Sequencing of this T cell receptor (beta chain) was carried out in a study of cytomegalovirus exposure and HLA in healthy donors. Use of 60 Vbeta and 13 Jbeta primers characterized the PCR. This table comes from immunoSEQ multiplex PCR, and its TCRdb copy is limited to in-frame clones, with some not included. Among 95,000 to 150,000 clones listed, about four fifths were seen once. CDR3 length: 15 amino acids. The V gene's germline CDR1 is SGHAT and CDR2 FQNNGV. Unmatched junction bases numbered 4, after V lost 3 bases and J lost 2 bases. This chain uses TRBV11-2 with TRBJ1-1; the match to TRBD1 covers 9 bases. The specimen was PBMCs. The origin of this receptor is a man in his forties or fifties in good health and CMV-seronegative. CDR3 sequence reads: CASSFGQGSNTEAFF. CDR3 coding DNA: TGTGCCAGCAGCTTCGGACAGGGGTCCAACACTGAAGCTTTCTTT.